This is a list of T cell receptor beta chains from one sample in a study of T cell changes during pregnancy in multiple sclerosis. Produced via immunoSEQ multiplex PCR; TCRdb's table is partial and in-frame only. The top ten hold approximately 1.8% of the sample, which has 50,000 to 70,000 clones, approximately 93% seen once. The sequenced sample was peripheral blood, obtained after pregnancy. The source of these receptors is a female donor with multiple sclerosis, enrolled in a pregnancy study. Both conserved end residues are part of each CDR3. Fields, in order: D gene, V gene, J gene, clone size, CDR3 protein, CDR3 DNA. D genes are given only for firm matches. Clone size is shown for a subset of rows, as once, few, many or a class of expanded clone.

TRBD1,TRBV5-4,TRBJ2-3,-,CASSLTGTGGFTDTQYF,TGTGCCAGCAGCTTGACCGGGACAGGGGGTTTTACAGATACGCAGTATTTT
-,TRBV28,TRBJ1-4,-,CASSSPTTNEKLFF,TGTGCCAGCAGTTCCCCCACAACTAATGAAAAACTGTTTTTT
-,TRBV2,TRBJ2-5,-,CASSRNLQQETQYF,TGTGCCAGCAGTCGGAATCTACAGCAAGAGACCCAGTACTTC
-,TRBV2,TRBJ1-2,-,CASTPDQRYTF,TGTGCCAGCACCCCGGATCAGAGGTACACCTTC
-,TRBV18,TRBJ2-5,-,CASSPGGETQYF,TGTGCCAGCTCACCAGGAGGAGAGACCCAGTACTTC
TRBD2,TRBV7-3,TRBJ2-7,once,CASSPQKRLAGPREQYF,TGTGCCAGCAGCCCCCAAAAACGACTAGCGGGCCCTCGGGAGCAGTACTTC
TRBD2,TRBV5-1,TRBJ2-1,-,CASSLEREYNEQFF,TGCGCCAGCAGCTTGGAGCGGGAGTACAATGAGCAGTTCTTC
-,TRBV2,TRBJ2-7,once,CASSEGRYEQYF,TGTGCCAGCAGTGAGGGCCGGTACGAGCAGTACTTC
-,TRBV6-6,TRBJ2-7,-,CASSPNDSYEQYF,TGTGCCAGCAGTCCTAACGACAGCTACGAGCAGTACTTC
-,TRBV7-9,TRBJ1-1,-,CASSLAGRVSEAFF,TGTGCCAGCAGCTTAGCAGGGAGAGTCTCTGAAGCTTTCTTT
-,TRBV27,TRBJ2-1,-,CASGGQSLGNEQFF,TGTGCCTCGGGAGGACAGAGTTTAGGCAATGAGCAGTTCTTC
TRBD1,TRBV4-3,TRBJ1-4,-,CASSQDPTGHNEKLFF,TGCGCCAGCAGCCAAGACCCGACAGGGCATAATGAAAAACTGTTTTTT
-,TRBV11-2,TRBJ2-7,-,CASSLDGGREQYF,TGTGCCAGCAGCTTAGATGGAGGTCGTGAGCAGTACTTC
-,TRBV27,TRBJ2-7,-,CASSLSDGRYEQYF,TGTGCCAGCAGTTTATCGGACGGGAGATACGAGCAGTACTTC
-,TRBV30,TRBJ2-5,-,CAWSGSSPGTQYF,TGTGCCTGGAGTGGATCATCCCCGGGGACCCAGTACTTC
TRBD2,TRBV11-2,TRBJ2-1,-,CASSTGLAGVSEQFF,TGTGCCAGCAGCACGGGACTAGCGGGAGTGAGTGAGCAGTTCTTC
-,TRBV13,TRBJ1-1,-,CASSLIGVDTEAFF,TGTGCCAGCAGCTTAATAGGGGTGGACACTGAAGCTTTCTTT
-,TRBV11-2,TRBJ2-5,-,CASSLRGSETQYF,TGTGCCAGCAGCTTACGGGGGAGCGAGACCCAGTACTTC
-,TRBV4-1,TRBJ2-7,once,CASSQPPLGSHEQYF,TGCGCCAGCAGCCAACCCCCTCTGGGGAGTCACGAGCAGTACTTC
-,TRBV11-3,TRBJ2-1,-,CASSLGAGGGEQFF,TGTGCCAGCAGCTTAGGAGCGGGTGGGGGTGAGCAGTTCTTC
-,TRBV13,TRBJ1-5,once,CASSLGGALAQPQHF,TGTGCCAGCAGCTTAGGGGGGGCCCTCGCGCAGCCCCAGCATTTT
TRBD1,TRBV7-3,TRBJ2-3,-,CASSARQGAADTQYF,TGTGCCAGCAGCGCCAGACAGGGAGCCGCGGATACGCAGTATTTT
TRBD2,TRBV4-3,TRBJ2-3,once,CASSQGGLATDTQYF,TGCGCCAGCAGCCAAGGGGGACTAGCAACAGATACGCAGTATTTT
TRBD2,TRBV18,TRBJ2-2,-,CASSPPGGSLTGELFF,TGTGCCAGCTCACCACCTGGCGGGAGTCTCACCGGGGAGCTGTTTTTT
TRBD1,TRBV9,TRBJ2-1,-,CASSVSTGVPNEQFF,TGTGCCAGCAGCGTGTCGACAGGGGTTCCCAATGAGCAGTTCTTC
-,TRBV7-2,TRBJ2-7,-,CASSSPRIAGQYF,TGTGCCAGCAGCTCTCCTAGGATAGCCGGGCAGTACTTC
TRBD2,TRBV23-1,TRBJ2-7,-,CASSQITREGLHEQYF,TGCGCCAGCAGTCAAATCACCCGGGAGGGCCTTCACGAGCAGTACTTC
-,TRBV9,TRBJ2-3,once,CASSGAFGLGGSDTQYF,TGTGCCAGCAGCGGGGCTTTCGGACTCGGAGGTTCAGATACGCAGTATTTT
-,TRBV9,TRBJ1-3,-,CASSVGAGISGNTIYF,TGTGCCAGCAGCGTAGGGGCCGGGATCTCTGGAAACACCATATATTTT
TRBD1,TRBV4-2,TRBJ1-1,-,CASSQEDRGLNTEAFF,TGTGCCAGCAGCCAAGAAGACAGGGGTCTGAACACTGAAGCTTTCTTT
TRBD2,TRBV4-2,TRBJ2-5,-,CASSQRTSGNQETQYF,TGTGCCAGCAGCCAACGGACTAGCGGGAACCAAGAGACCCAGTACTTC
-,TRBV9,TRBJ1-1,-,CASSYLGQEYHNTEAFF,TGTGCCAGCTCCTACTTGGGGCAGGAATACCATAACACTGAAGCTTTCTTT
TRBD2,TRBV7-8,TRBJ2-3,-,CASSFLAGEAADTQYF,TGTGCCAGCAGCTTTCTTGCGGGGGAGGCCGCAGATACGCAGTATTTT